This T cell receptor (beta chain) was identified during a study of post-analysis software for immune sequencing data. Study-wide context: Patients had relapsing-remitting, secondary progressive or progressive-relapsing multiple sclerosis; some lacked subtype. Overall study results and limits: TRBV segments more frequent in patients than in controls numbered several and included TRBV5-6, TRBV5-1 and TRBV20-1.

Points on this clonotype: Its matching antigen is unknown.

CDR3 length equals 13 residues. Trimming took off 6 bases at V and 1 base at J, with 10 bases between the two ends. Germline-derived CDR1 and CDR2 are ENHRY and SYGVKD. TCR beta cDNA libraries included unique molecular identifiers. The authors obtained roughly 0.5 million cDNA molecules from approximately 0.91 to 9.4 million T cells. TCRdb analysed the PCR reads with MiXCR anew, one entry per CDR3 protein. The sample has 750,000 to 950,000 distinct CDR3 sequences; 35% to 55% are singletons. Specimen: blood. The TCR originated in a girl under 18 with multiple sclerosis. The V call is TRBV10-3, the J call TRBJ2-7; perhaps TRBD1 as D (6 bases). Here the CDR3 reads CAISTGPSYEQYF. The CDR3 coding sequence is TGTGCCATCAGCACAGGGCCATCCTACGAGCAGTACTTC.